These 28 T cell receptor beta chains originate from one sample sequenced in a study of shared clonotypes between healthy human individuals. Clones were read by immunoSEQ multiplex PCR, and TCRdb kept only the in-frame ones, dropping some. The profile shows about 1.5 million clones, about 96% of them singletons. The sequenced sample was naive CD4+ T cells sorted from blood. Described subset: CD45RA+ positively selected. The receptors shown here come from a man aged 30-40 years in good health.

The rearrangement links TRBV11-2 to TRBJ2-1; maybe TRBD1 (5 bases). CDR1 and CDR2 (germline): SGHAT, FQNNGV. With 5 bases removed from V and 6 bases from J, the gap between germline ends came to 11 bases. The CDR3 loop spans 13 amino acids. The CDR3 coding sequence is TGTGCCAGCAGCCTTTACAGGTTCAATGAGCAGTTCTTC. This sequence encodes CASSLYRFNEQFF.

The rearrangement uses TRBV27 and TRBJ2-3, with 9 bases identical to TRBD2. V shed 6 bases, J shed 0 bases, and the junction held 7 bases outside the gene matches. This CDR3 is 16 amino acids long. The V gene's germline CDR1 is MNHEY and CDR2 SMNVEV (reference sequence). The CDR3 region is CASRGLAGPSTDTQYF. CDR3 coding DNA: TGTGCCAGCAGAGGGCTAGCGGGACCTAGCACAGATACGCAGTATTTT.

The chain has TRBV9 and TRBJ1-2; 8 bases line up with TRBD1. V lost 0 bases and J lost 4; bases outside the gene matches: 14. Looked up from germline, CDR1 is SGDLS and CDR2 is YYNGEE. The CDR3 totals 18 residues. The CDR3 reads CASSVVAHPPGQGYGYTF. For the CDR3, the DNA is TGTGCCAGCAGCGTAGTAGCCCACCCCCCTGGACAGGGCTATGGCTACACCTTC.

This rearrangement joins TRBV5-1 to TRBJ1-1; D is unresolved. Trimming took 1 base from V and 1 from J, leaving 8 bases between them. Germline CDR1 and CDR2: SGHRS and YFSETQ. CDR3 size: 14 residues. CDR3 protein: CASSLTDWNTEAFF. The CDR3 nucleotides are TGCGCCAGCAGCTTGACAGACTGGAACACTGAAGCTTTCTTT.

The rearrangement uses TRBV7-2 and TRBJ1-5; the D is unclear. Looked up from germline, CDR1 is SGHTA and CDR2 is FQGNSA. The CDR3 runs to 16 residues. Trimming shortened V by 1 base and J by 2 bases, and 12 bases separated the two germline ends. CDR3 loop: CASSLGAGIGNQPQHF. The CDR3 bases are TGTGCCAGCAGCTTAGGGGCGGGGATAGGCAATCAGCCCCAGCATTTT.

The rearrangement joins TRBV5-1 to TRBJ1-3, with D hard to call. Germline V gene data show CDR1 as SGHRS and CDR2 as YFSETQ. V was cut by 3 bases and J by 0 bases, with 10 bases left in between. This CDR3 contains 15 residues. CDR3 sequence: CASSSVGNSGNTIYF. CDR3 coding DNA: TGCGCCAGCAGCTCTGTCGGAAACTCTGGAAACACCATATATTTT.

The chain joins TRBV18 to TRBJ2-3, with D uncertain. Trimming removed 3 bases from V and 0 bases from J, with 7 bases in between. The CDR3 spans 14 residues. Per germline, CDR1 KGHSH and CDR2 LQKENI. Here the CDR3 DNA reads TGTGCCAGCTCACCGAGACGGAGCACAGATACGCAGTATTTT. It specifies CASSPRRSTDTQYF.

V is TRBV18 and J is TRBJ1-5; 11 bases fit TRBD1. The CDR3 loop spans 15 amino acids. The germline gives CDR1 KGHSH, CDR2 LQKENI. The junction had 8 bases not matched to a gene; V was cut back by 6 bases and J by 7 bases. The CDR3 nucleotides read TGTGCCAGCTCCCTCGGGACAGGGGGTAGGCAGCCCCAGCATTTT. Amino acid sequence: CASSLGTGGRQPQHF.

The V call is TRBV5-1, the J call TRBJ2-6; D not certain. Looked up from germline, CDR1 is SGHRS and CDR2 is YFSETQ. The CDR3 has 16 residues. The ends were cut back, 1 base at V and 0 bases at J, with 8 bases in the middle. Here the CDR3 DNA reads TGCGCCAGCAGCTTGCCGACCGCCTCTGGGGCCAACGTCCTGACTTTC. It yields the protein CASSLPTASGANVLTF.

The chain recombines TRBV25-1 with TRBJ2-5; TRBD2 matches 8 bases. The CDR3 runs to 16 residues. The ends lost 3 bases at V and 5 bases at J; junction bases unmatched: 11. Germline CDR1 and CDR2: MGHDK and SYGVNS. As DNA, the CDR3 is TGTGCCAGCAGTGAGGGGGAGCGGGAGTCGGGGGAGACCCAGTACTTC. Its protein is CASSEGERESGETQYF.

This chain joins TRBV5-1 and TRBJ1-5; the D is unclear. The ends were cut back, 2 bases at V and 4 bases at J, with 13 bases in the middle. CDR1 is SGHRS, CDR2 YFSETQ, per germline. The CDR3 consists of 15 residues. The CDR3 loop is CASSLSGRENQPQHF. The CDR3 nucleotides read TGCGCCAGCAGCTTAAGCGGCAGAGAGAATCAGCCCCAGCATTTT. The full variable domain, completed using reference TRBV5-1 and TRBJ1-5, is KAGVTQTPRYLIKTRGQQVTLSCSPISGHRSVSWYQQTPGQGLQFLFEYFSETQRNKGNFPGRFSGRQFSNSRSEMNVSTLELGDSALYLCASSLSGRENQPQHFGDGTRLSIL.

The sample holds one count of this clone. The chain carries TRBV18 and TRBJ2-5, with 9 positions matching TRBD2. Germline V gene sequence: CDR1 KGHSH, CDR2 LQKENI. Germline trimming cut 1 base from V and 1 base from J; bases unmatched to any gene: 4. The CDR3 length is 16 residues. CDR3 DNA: TGTGCCAGCTCACCACTTCTAGCGGGGATCCAAGAGACCCAGTACTTC. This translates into CASSPLLAGIQETQYF.

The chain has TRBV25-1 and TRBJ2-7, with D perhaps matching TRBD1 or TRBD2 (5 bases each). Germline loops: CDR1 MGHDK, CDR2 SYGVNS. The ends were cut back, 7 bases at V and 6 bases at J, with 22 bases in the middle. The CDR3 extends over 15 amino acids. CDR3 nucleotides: TGTGCCAGCACCAACGGGACGCAACATTTCTGCGAGCAGTACTTC. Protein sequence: CASTNGTQHFCEQYF.

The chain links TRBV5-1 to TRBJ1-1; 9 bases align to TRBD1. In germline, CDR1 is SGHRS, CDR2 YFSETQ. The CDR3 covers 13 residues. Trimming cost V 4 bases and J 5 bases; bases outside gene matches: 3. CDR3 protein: CASSNRGLTEAFF. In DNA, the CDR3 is TGCGCCAGCAGCAACAGGGGGCTAACTGAAGCTTTCTTT.

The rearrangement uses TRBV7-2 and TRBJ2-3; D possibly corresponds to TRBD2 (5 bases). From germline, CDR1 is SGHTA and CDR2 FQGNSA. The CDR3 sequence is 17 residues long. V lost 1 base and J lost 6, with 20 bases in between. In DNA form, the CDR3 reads TGTGCCAGCAGCTTAGAGGGTCCGAGGAGGCCCCGGGATACGCAGTATTTT. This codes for CASSLEGPRRPRDTQYF.

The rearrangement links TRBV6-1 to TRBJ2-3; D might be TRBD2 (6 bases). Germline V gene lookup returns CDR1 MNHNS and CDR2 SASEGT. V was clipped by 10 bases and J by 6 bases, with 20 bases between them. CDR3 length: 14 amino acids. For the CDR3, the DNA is TGTGCCACAGGCGGAGGGAGTGTGGCGGATACGCAGTATTTT. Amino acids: CATGGGSVADTQYF.

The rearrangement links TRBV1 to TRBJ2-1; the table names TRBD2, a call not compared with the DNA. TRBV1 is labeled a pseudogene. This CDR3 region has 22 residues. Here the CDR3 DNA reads TGCACCAGCAGCCAATCAGTGCGGGGGCTAGCGGGACACAAGAGCTCCTACAATGAGCAGTTCTTC. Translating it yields CTSSQSVRGLAGHKSSYNEQFF.

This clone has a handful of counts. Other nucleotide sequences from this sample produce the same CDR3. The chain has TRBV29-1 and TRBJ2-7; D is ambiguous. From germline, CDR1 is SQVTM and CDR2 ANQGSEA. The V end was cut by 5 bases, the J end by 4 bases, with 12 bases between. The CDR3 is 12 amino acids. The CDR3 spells CSVRNSLYEQYF. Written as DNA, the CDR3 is TGCAGCGTTAGGAACAGTCTTTACGAGCAGTACTTC.

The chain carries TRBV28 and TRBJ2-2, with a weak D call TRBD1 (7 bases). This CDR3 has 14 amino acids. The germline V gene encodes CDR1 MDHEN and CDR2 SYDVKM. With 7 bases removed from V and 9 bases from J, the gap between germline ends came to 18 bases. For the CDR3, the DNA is TGTGCCAGCAAGACCGGAGGGGGCCCAAGGGAGCTGTTTTTT. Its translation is CASKTGGGPRELFF. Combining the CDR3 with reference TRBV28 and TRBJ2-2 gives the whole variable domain DVKVTQSSRYLVKRTGEKVFLECVQDMDHENMFWYRQDPGLGLRLIYFSYDVKMKEKGDIPEGYSVSREKKERFSLILESASTNQTSMYLCASKTGGGPRELFFGEGSRLTVL.

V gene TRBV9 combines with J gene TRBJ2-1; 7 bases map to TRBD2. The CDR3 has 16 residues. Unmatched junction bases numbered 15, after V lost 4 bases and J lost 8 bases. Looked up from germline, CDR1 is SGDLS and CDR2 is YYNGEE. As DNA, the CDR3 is TGTGCCAGCAGCCCACGGCCAGCGGGAAGTCCCCATGAGCAGTTCTTC. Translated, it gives CASSPRPAGSPHEQFF.

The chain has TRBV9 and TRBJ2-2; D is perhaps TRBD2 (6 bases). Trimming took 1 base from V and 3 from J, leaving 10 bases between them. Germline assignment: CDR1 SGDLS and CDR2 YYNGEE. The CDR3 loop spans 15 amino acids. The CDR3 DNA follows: TGTGCCAGCAGCGTACAGGGACTTCACACCGGGGAGCTGTTTTTT. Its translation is CASSVQGLHTGELFF.

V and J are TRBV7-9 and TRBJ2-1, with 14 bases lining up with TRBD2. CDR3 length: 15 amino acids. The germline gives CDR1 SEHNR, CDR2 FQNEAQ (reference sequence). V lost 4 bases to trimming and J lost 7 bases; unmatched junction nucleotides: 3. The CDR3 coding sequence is TGTGCCAGCAGCTCGGGACTAGCGGGAGTGAATGAGCAGTTCTTC. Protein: CASSSGLAGVNEQFF.

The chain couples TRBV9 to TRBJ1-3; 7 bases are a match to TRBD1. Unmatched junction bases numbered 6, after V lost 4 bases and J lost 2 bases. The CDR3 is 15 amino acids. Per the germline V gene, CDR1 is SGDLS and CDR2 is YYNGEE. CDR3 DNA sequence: TGTGCCAGCAGCCAAACTACAGGGGCTGGAAACACCATATATTTT. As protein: CASSQTTGAGNTIYF.

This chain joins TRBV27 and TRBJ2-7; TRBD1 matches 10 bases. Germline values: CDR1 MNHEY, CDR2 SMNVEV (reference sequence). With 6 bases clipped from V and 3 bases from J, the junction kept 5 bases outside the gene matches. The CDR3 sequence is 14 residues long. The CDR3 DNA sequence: TGTGCCAGCAGGCGACAGGGGGCGGGCTACGAGCAGTACTTC. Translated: CASRRQGAGYEQYF.

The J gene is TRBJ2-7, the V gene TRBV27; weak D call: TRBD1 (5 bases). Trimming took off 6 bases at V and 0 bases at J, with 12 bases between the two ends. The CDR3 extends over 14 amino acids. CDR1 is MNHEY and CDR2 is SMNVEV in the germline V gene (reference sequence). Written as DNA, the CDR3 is TGTGCCAGCAGAAATGTAGGGGACTCCTACGAGCAGTACTTC. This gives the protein CASRNVGDSYEQYF.

The CDR3 spells CASSSYRGPEETQYF. As DNA, the CDR3 is TGTGCCAGCAGTTCCTACAGGGGGCCGGAGGAGACCCAGTACTTC. V usage is TRBV28 and J usage is TRBJ2-5, with 9 bases matching TRBD1. The V gene end was trimmed by 4 bases and the J gene end by 5 bases; junction bases not matched to a gene: 8. The length of the CDR3 is 15 residues. Germline CDR1 reads MDHEN; CDR2 reads SYDVKM.

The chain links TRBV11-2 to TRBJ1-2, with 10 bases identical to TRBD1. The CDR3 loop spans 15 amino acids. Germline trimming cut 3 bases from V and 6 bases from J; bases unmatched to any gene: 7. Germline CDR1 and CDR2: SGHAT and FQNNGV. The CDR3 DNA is TGTGCCAGCAGCTTTGGGGGGACAGGGGAAGATGGCTACACCTTC. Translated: CASSFGGTGEDGYTF.

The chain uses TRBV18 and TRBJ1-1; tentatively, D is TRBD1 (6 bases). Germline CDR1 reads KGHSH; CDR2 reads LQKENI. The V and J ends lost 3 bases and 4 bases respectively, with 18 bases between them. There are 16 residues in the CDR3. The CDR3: CASSPGRIGGVTEAFF. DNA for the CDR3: TGTGCCAGCTCACCCGGGAGGATAGGGGGGGTCACTGAAGCTTTCTTT. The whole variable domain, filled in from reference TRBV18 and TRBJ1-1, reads NAGVMQNPRHLVRRRGQEARLRCSPMKGHSHVYWYRQLPEEGLKFMVYLQKENIIDESGMPKERFSAEFPKEGPSILRIQQVVRGDSAAYFCASSPGRIGGVTEAFFGQGTRLTVV.